The rows below give T cell receptor beta chains drawn from one sample of a study of CD8 T cells in Susac syndrome. TCRdb ran MiXCR on the immunoSEQ multiplex PCR reads and lists one entry per CDR3 protein. The profile shows some 240,000 distinct CDR3 sequences, 90% to 97% of them singletons. Sequencing used CD4+ T cells from PBMCs. The receptors derive from a human donor with Susac syndrome. Both conserved end residues are part of each CDR3. D genes are given only for firm matches. A row's size may be missing; if present it is once, few, many or a size class.

j_call clone_size v_call d_call cdr3_aa cdr3_nt
TRBJ1-1 NA TRBV5-1 NA CASSFLGSRRTNTEAFF TGCGCCAGCAGCTTTCTTGGGTCGCGCCGTACGAACACTGAAGCTTTCTTT
TRBJ2-7 once TRBV5-1 TRBD2 CASSLTSGNLYEQYF TGCGCCAGCAGCTTGACTAGCGGGAACCTCTACGAGCAGTACTTC
TRBJ2-3 NA TRBV24-1 NA CATSDSTTDTQYF TGTGCCACCAGTGATTCCACCACAGATACGCAGTATTTT
TRBJ2-5 NA TRBV30 NA CAWSGWFRETQYF TGTGCCTGGAGTGGATGGTTTCGAGAGACCCAGTACTTC
TRBJ1-4 NA TRBV29-1 NA CSASSERAEKLFF TGCAGCGCTAGTTCCGAGCGGGCTGAAAAACTGTTTTTT
TRBJ2-5 NA TRBV7-3 TRBD1 CASSLTSGGGETQYF TGTGCCAGCAGCTTAACTTCAGGGGGCGGGGAGACCCAGTACTTC
TRBJ2-2 once TRBV30 NA CAWSPGITGELFF TGTGCCTGGAGCCCCGGGATCACCGGGGAGCTGTTTTTT
TRBJ2-7 NA TRBV9 TRBD2 CASSVEAGAYEQYF TGTGCCAGCAGCGTAGAGGCGGGAGCCTACGAGCAGTACTTC
TRBJ2-1 once TRBV27 NA CASSLNGGEFF TGTGCCAGCAGTTTAAACGGAGGGGAGTTCTTC
TRBJ2-7 NA TRBV3-1 NA CASSRGPDYEQYF TGTGCCAGCAGCCGGGGACCGGATTACGAGCAGTACTTC
TRBJ1-2 NA TRBV7-9 NA CASSLFGAANYGYTF TGTGCCAGCAGCCTTTTCGGGGCAGCTAACTATGGCTACACCTTC
TRBJ1-1 once TRBV29-1 TRBD1 CSVSTGSSTEAFF TGCAGCGTCTCGACAGGGTCAAGCACTGAAGCTTTCTTT
TRBJ2-1 NA TRBV30 TRBD2 CAWKGLAGHNEQFF TGTGCCTGGAAGGGACTAGCGGGACACAATGAGCAGTTCTTC
TRBJ1-1 NA TRBV6-5 NA CASSYSTSTKYTEAFF TGTGCCAGCAGTTACTCGACGAGTACGAAGTACACTGAAGCTTTCTTT
TRBJ2-7 NA TRBV4-2 TRBD2 CASSQVPAGTYEQYF TGTGCCAGCAGCCAAGTTCCAGCGGGAACCTACGAGCAGTACTTC
TRBJ2-7 NA TRBV20-1 TRBD2 CSAGPSGSKDYEQYF TGCAGTGCTGGACCCAGCGGGAGTAAGGACTACGAGCAGTACTTC
TRBJ1-1 NA TRBV6-5 NA CASSYSRQTSEAFF TGTGCCAGCAGTTACTCGAGGCAAACCTCTGAAGCTTTCTTT
TRBJ2-7 NA TRBV19 TRBD2 CASSPPGLPSYEQYF TGTGCCAGTAGTCCTCCGGGACTACCGTCCTACGAGCAGTACTTC
TRBJ2-2 NA TRBV4-1 NA CASSQVEAGELFF TGCGCCAGCAGCCAAGTGGAGGCCGGGGAGCTGTTTTTT
TRBJ2-3 NA TRBV12-3/TRBV12-4 TRBD2 CASRPGTSESTDTQYF TGTGCCAGCAGGCCCGGGACTAGCGAAAGCACAGATACGCAGTATTTT
TRBJ1-2 NA TRBV30 NA CASRDTNYGYTF TGTGCCTCCCGGGACACTAACTATGGCTACACCTTC
TRBJ1-2 once TRBV4-2 NA CASSQVPGSNYGYTF TGTGCCAGCAGCCAAGTTCCAGGTTCTAACTATGGCTACACCTTC
TRBJ1-1 NA TRBV6-2/TRBV6-3 NA CASSYGGSKAEAFF TGTGCCAGCAGTTACGGAGGTTCAAAGGCTGAAGCTTTCTTT
TRBJ1-1 NA TRBV20-1 NA CSARRSNTEAFF TGCAGTGCTAGACGGTCGAACACTGAAGCTTTCTTT
TRBJ1-1 NA TRBV3-1 NA CASSQEYRPGTEAFF TGTGCCAGCAGCCAAGAGTACAGGCCCGGCACTGAAGCTTTCTTT